The sequence of this T cell receptor (beta chain) was determined in a study of CD8+CD57+ T cells in acquired aplastic anemia. Study results and limitations: Significant differences in CD8+ Simpson's diversity were not observed between patients and controls.

For CDR3 and TCR beta VDJ profiling, genomic DNA was the template used. One entry per CDR3 protein results from TCRdb running MiXCR on the reads. The data hold approximately 260,000 distinct CDR3 sequences, with approximately 80% observed a single time. Patients chosen for sequencing had CD8+CD57+ cells that had expanded, as shown by flow cytometry. No therapy was given to patients before blood sampling. With regard to this clonotype: The antigen remains undetermined. At one of its ends the junction is not consistent with the germline gene, which may arise from a read error.

The CDR3 loop spans 14 amino acids. CDR1 is SEHNR and CDR2 is FQNEAQ in the germline V gene (reference sequence). Sequences were obtained from sorted CD4+, CD8+, or CD8+CD57+ T cells (not recorded which) from PBMCs. This clonotype was obtained from a human donor with aplastic anemia. The chain employs TRBV7-9 and TRBJ2-3; weak D call: TRBD2 (6 bases). CDR3 region: CASSLEGGPGTEYF. The CDR3 DNA reads TGTGCCAGCAGCTTAGAGGGAGGTCCGGGTACGGAGTATTTT.